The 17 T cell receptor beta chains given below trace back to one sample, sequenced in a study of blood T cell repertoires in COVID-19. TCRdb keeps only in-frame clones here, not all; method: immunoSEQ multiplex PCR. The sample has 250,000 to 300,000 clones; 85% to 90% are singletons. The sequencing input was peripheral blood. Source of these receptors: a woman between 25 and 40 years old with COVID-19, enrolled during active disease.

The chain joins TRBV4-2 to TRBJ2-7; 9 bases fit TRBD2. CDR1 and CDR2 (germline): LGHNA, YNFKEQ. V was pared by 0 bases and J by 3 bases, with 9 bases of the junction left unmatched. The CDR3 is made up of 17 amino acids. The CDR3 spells CASSQDGAGGPFYEQYF. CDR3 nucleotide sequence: TGTGCCAGCAGCCAAGATGGGGCGGGGGGGCCTTTCTACGAGCAGTACTTC.

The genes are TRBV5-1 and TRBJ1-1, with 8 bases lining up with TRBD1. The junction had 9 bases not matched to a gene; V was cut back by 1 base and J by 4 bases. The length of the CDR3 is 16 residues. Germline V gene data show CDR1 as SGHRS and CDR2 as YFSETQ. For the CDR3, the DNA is TGCGCCAGCAGCTTGACCCCGCAGGGGGCCGGCACTGAAGCTTTCTTT. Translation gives CASSLTPQGAGTEAFF.

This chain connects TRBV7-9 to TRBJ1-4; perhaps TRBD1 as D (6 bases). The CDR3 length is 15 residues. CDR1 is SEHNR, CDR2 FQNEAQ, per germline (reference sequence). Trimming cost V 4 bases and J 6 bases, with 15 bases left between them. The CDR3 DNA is TGTGCCAGCAGCTCGCCACCAACAGGGCATGAAAAACTGTTTTTT. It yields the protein CASSSPPTGHEKLFF.

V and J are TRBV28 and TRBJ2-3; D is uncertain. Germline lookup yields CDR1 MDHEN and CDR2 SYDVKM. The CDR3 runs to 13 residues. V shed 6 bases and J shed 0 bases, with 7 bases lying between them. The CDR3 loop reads CASSLTSTDTQYF. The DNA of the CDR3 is TGTGCCAGCAGCCTAACTAGCACAGATACGCAGTATTTT.

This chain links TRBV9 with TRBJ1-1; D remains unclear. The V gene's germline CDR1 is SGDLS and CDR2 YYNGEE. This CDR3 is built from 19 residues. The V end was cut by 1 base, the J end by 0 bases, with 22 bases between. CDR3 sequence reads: CASSVTPPTIGSLNTEAFF. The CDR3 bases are TGTGCCAGCAGCGTAACCCCCCCGACCATAGGGAGTCTGAACACTGAAGCTTTCTTT.

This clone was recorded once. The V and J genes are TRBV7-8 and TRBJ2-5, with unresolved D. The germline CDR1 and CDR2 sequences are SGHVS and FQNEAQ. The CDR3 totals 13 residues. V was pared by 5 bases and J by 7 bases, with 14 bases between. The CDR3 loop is CASSPGLTGTQYF. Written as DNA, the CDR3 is TGTGCCAGCAGCCCCGGTTTGACGGGGACCCAGTACTTC.

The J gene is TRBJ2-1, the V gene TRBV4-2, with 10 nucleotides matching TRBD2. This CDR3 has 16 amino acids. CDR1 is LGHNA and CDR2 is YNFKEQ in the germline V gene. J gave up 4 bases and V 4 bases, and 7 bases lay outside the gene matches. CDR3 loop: CASSLYAGLAYNEQFF. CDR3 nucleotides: TGTGCCAGCAGCCTATACGCGGGACTAGCGTACAATGAGCAGTTCTTC.

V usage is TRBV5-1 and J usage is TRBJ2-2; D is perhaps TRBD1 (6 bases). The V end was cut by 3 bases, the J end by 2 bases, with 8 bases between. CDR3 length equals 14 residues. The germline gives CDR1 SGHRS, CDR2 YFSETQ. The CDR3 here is CASSSGTNTGELFF. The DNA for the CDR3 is TGCGCCAGCAGCTCAGGGACAAACACCGGGGAGCTGTTTTTT.

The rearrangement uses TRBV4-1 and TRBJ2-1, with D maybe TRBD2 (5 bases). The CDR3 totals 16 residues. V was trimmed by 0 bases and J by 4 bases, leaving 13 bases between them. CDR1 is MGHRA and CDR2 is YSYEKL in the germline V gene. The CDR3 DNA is TGCGCCAGCAGCCAAGATCGCGGGCCAGCATACAATGAGCAGTTCTTC. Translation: CASSQDRGPAYNEQFF.

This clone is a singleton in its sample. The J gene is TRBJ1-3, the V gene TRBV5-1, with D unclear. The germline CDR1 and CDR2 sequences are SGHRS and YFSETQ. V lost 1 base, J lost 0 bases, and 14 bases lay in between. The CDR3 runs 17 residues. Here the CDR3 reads CASSLQDGVNSGNTIYF. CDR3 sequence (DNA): TGCGCCAGCAGCTTGCAGGACGGGGTTAACTCTGGAAACACCATATATTTT.

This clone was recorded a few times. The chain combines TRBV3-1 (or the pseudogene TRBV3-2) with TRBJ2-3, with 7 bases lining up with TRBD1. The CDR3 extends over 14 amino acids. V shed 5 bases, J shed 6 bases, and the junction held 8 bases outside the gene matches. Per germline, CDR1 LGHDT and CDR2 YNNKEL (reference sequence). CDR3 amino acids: CASSARQGGDTQYF. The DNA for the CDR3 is TGTGCCAGCAGCGCTCGACAGGGCGGGGATACGCAGTATTTT.

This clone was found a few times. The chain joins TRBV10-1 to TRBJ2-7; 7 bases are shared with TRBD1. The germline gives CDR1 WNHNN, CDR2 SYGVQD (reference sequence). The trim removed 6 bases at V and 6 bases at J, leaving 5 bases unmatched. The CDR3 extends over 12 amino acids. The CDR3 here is CASSDRVPEQYF. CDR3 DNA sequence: TGCGCCAGCAGCGACAGGGTACCCGAGCAGTACTTC.

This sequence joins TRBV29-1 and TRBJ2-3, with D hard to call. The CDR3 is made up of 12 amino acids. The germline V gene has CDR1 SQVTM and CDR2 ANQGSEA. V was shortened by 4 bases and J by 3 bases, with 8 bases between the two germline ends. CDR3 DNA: TGCAGCGTTGTAGGCGGTACAGATACGCAGTATTTT. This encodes CSVVGGTDTQYF.

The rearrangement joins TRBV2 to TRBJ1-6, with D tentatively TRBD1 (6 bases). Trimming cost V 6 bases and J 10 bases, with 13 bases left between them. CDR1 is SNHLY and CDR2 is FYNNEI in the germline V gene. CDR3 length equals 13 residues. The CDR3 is CASRDRRESPLHF. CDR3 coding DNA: TGTGCCAGCAGGGACAGAAGGGAATCACCCCTCCACTTT.

The CDR3 nucleotides read TGTGCCAGCAGCCTACGGGGGACTACTGCCACCGGGGAGCTGTTTTTT. Protein: CASSLRGTTATGELFF. The chain employs TRBV7-9 and TRBJ2-2; 7 bases map to TRBD2. This CDR3 has 16 amino acids. CDR1 and CDR2 (germline): SEHNR, FQNEAQ (reference sequence). V was pared by 5 bases and J by 4 bases, with 10 bases of the junction left unmatched.

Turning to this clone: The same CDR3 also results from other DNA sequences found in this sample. The CDR3 sequence is CASSPGTGGQETQYF. CDR3 DNA sequence: TGTGCCAGCTCACCTGGGACAGGGGGCCAAGAGACCCAGTACTTC. The V and J genes are TRBV18 and TRBJ2-5; 11 bases map to TRBD1. Germline CDR1 and CDR2: KGHSH and LQKENI. V was clipped by 3 bases and J by 1 base; unmatched bases: 1. This CDR3 is built from 15 residues.

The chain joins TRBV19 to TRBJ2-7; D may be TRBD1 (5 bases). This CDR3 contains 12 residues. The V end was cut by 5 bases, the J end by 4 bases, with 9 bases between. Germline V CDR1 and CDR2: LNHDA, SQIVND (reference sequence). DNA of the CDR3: TGTGCCAGTAGTTCAGGGCGGTACGAGCAGTACTTC. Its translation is CASSSGRYEQYF. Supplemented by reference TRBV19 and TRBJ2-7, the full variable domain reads DGGITQSPKYLFRKEGQNVTLSCEQNLNHDAMYWYRQDPGQGLRLIYYSQIVNDFQKGDIAEGYSVSREKKESFPLTVTSAQKNPTAFYLCASSSGRYEQYFGPGTRLTVT.